This T cell receptor beta chain appears in the sequencing data of a study of blood T cells in healthy people across ages. Points from the study as a whole: The recorded TCR beta diversity per million T cells decreased in a roughly linear manner with age.

Donors ranged from about 6 to 90 years old and were healthy Caucasians in Russia. Comment on this clonotype: Antigen unknown.

The CDR3 length is 16 residues. CDR1 is DFQATT, CDR2 SNEGSKA, per germline (reference sequence). V shed 2 bases and J 6 bases; nucleotides not matched to a gene: 11. Together with a sample-barcoded 5' primer, a J-beta primer mix was included in a second PCR lasting about 6 to 11 cycles. Each cDNA molecule was tagged by a template-switch adaptor with 12 random nucleotides. TCRdb re-derived calls from the 5' RACE reads in MiXCR, one entry per CDR3 protein. Among 1.5 million to 2 million distinct CDR3 sequences listed, around 48% were seen once. Source material: blood. The chain carries TRBV20-1 and TRBJ2-1, with 9 bases that match TRBD2. The TCR comes from a woman in her thirties or forties in good health. The DNA for the CDR3 is TGCAGTGCTAGATCCCCTAGCGGGGCCTCTCCCAATGAGCAGTTCTTC. This gives the protein CSARSPSGASPNEQFF.